Following are 16 T cell receptor beta chains from one sample sequenced in a study of shared clonotypes between healthy human individuals. Profiling relied on immunoSEQ multiplex PCR, and the TCRdb table lists in-frame clones only, not all of them. Here the sample spans about 1.1 million clones, 77% being singletons. Source material: memory CD4+ T cells from PBMCs. The subset was: CD45RA-negative fraction. The receptors come from a man aged 18 to 30 in good health. Some clones in this sample may be carry-over from other donors' samples.

This clone was seen just once. The V gene is TRBV11-2, the J gene TRBJ2-4; D gene unclear. The CDR3 contains 15 residues. From germline, CDR1 is SGHAT and CDR2 FQNNGV. V shed 0 bases and J shed 6 bases, with 12 bases lying between them. In nucleotides, the CDR3 is TGTGCCAGCAGCTTAGATCCGGGTAGGGCAAACATTCAGTACTTC. This encodes CASSLDPGRANIQYF.

This chain links TRBV12-5 with TRBJ2-1; 8 bases fit TRBD2. The CDR3 spans 19 residues. The junction had 19 bases not matched to a gene; V was cut back by 5 bases and J by 4 bases. Germline CDR1 LGHNT, CDR2 FRNRAP. This CDR3 reads CASGPERGGRSQGYNEQFF. The CDR3 coding sequence is TGTGCTAGTGGTCCCGAACGGGGCGGGAGGAGCCAGGGATACAATGAGCAGTTCTTC.

V gene TRBV2 combines with J gene TRBJ2-5; D is undetermined. Per the germline V gene, CDR1 is SNHLY and CDR2 is FYNNEI. CDR3 length: 12 amino acids. Trimming took off 4 bases at V and 5 bases at J, with 8 bases between the two ends. Written as DNA, the CDR3 is TGTGCCAGCAGTGTCGGTCTGGAGACCCAGTACTTC. Translated, it gives CASSVGLETQYF.

V usage is TRBV15 and J usage is TRBJ2-2, with D unresolved. Trimming left V 0 bases short and J 7 bases short, with 6 bases between. The length of the CDR3 is 13 residues. Per the germline V gene, CDR1 is LNHNV and CDR2 is YYDKDF (reference sequence). As DNA, the CDR3 is TGTGCCACCAGCAGAGATTATAACGGGGAGCTGTTTTTT. Translating it yields CATSRDYNGELFF. The full variable domain, completed using reference TRBV15 and TRBJ2-2, is DAMVIQNPRYQVTQFGKPVTLSCSQTLNHNVMYWYQQKSSQAPKLLFHYYDKDFNNEADTPDNFQSRRPNTSFCFLDIRSPGLGDTAMYLCATSRDYNGELFFGEGSRLTVL.

The rearrangement uses TRBV28 and TRBJ2-7, with 9 bases identical to TRBD1. The CDR3 length is 16 residues. V shed 4 bases, J shed 3 bases, and the junction held 10 bases outside the gene matches. CDR1 and CDR2 from the germline V gene are MDHEN and SYDVKM. The CDR3 protein is CASSSMGQGAYYEQYF. The CDR3 DNA is TGTGCCAGCAGTTCAATGGGACAGGGTGCCTACTACGAGCAGTACTTC. Complete variable domain (other parts from reference TRBV28 and TRBJ2-7): DVKVTQSSRYLVKRTGEKVFLECVQDMDHENMFWYRQDPGLGLRLIYFSYDVKMKEKGDIPEGYSVSREKKERFSLILESASTNQTSMYLCASSSMGQGAYYEQYFGPGTRLTVT.

Details on this clone: This may stem from a read error, because a much larger clone lies one nucleotide away. In DNA, the CDR3 is TGTGCCGGCAGCCGAACAGGGCTTCCAGTGAACGAGCAGTACTTC. This encodes CAGSRTGLPVNEQYF. The chain joins TRBV11-2 to TRBJ2-7; D might be TRBD1 (6 bases). Germline assignment: CDR1 SGHAT and CDR2 FQNNGV. The CDR3 is 15 amino acids.

The chain has TRBV7-9 and TRBJ1-1; D is ambiguous. Germline V gene data show CDR1 as SEHNR and CDR2 as FQNEAQ (reference sequence). V was clipped by 1 base and J by 0 bases, with 6 bases between them. This CDR3 is 14 amino acids long. CDR3 DNA: TGTGCCAGCAGCTTAGGCAGTATGAACACTGAAGCTTTCTTT. This encodes CASSLGSMNTEAFF.

The chain links TRBV9 to TRBJ2-3, with 12 bases matching TRBD2. The CDR3 has 16 residues. V shed 0 bases, J shed 2 bases, and the junction held 1 base outside the gene matches. Germline CDR1 reads SGDLS; CDR2 reads YYNGEE. The CDR3 loop reads CASSVGTSGNTDTQYF. DNA of the CDR3: TGTGCCAGCAGCGTAGGGACTAGCGGGAACACAGATACGCAGTATTTT.

There are a few counts of this clone. V is TRBV7-3 and J is TRBJ2-7, with 11 bases that match TRBD2. V shed 4 bases and J 4 bases; nucleotides not matched to a gene: 6. Germline CDR1 and CDR2: SGHTA and FQGTGA. CDR3 length: 15 residues. This CDR3 is CASSYGTSGEYEQYF. The CDR3 nucleotides are TGTGCCAGCAGCTATGGGACTAGCGGAGAATACGAGCAGTACTTC. The full variable domain, completed using reference TRBV7-3 and TRBJ2-7, is GAGVSQTPSNKVTEKGKYVELRCDPISGHTALYWYRQSLGQGPEFLIYFQGTGAADDSGLPNDRFFAVRPEGSVSTLKIQRTERGDSAVYLCASSYGTSGEYEQYFGPGTRLTVT.

The chain has TRBV11-2 and TRBJ2-7; D is ambiguous. The CDR3 is 13 residues long. V dropped 0 bases and J dropped 5 bases, with 8 bases sitting between them. Germline V gene sequence: CDR1 SGHAT, CDR2 FQNNGV. The CDR3 sequence: CASSLDLAHEQYF. In DNA form, the CDR3 reads TGTGCCAGCAGCTTAGATCTGGCCCACGAGCAGTACTTC.

This chain uses TRBV15 with TRBJ2-7, with 11 bases lining up with TRBD2. The V segment lost 3 bases and the J segment 0 bases; nucleotides outside the gene matches: 4. Germline V CDR1 and CDR2: LNHNV, YYDKDF (reference sequence). This CDR3 is 16 amino acids long. The CDR3 sequence is CATSRVGLAGSYEQYF. The CDR3, as DNA: TGTGCCACCAGCAGGGTAGGACTAGCGGGCTCCTACGAGCAGTACTTC.

The chain combines TRBV29-1 with TRBJ2-3; the D is unclear. Trimming removed 0 bases at V and 1 base at J, with 8 bases between. This CDR3 contains 14 residues. Germline loops: CDR1 SQVTM, CDR2 ANQGSEA. The CDR3 protein is CSVEEAIRTDTQYF. The CDR3, as DNA: TGCAGCGTTGAAGAAGCTATTCGCACAGATACGCAGTATTTT.

Only one count was recorded for this clone. The chain links TRBV30 to TRBJ1-2, with 11 bases identical to TRBD1. This CDR3 contains 14 residues. Germline V gene sequence: CDR1 GTSNPN, CDR2 SVGIG (reference sequence). J gave up 8 bases and V 0 bases, and 5 bases lay outside the gene matches. The CDR3 DNA reads as TGTGCCTGGAGTGTTTGGGACAGGGGGGGCGGCTACACCTTC. It encodes CAWSVWDRGGGYTF.

This clone showed up just a few times. The DNA for the CDR3 is TGTGCCACCAGCAGAGATAGGGGAAGTCTGAGGACCCAGTACTTC. As protein: CATSRDRGSLRTQYF. V and J are TRBV15 and TRBJ2-5; TRBD1 is a possible D gene (5 bases). The CDR3 has 15 amino acids. Germline V lookup: CDR1 LNHNV, CDR2 YYDKDF (reference sequence). Trimming removed 0 bases from V and 7 bases from J, with 15 bases in between.

At least ten counts were recorded for this clone. The chain combines TRBV27 with TRBJ1-4, with D possibly matching TRBD1 (5 bases). This CDR3 comprises 15 residues. The germline V gene encodes CDR1 MNHEY and CDR2 SMNVEV (reference sequence). The germline V and J ends were trimmed by 2 bases and 4 bases, with 11 bases remaining between them. The CDR3 sequence: CASSLGGGVNEKLFF. In nucleotides, the CDR3 is TGTGCCAGCAGTTTAGGCGGGGGGGTTAATGAAAAACTGTTTTTT.

The J gene is TRBJ2-7, the V gene TRBV9, with TRBD1 matching 8 bases. Trimming cost V 3 bases and J 6 bases; bases outside gene matches: 8. The CDR3 totals 14 residues. CDR1 is SGDLS and CDR2 is YYNGEE in the germline V gene. In nucleotides, the CDR3 is TGTGCCAGCAGCGCGGCCCAGGGGGCGGGCGAGCAGTACTTC. This encodes CASSAAQGAGEQYF.